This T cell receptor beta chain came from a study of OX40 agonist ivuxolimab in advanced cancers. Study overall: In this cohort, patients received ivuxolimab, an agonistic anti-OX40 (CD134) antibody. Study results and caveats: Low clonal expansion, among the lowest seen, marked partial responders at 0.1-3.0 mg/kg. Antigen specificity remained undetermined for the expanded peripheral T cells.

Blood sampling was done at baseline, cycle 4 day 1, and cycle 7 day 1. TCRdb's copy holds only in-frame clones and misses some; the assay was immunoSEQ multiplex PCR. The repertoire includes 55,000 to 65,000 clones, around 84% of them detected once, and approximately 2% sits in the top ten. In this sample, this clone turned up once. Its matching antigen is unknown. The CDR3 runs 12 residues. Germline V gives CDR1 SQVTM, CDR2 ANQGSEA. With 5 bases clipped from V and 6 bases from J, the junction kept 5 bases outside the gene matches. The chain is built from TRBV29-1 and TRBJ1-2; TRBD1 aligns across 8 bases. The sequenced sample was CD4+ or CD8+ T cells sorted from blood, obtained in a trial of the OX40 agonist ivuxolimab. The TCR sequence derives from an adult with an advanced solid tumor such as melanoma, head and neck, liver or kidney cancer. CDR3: CSVRQGADGYTF. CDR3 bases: TGCAGCGTTCGGCAGGGGGCAGATGGCTACACCTTC.